The next 16 T cell receptor beta chains were all read from a single sample in a study of cytomegalovirus exposure and HLA in healthy donors. PCR used 60 Vbeta primers and 13 Jbeta primers. Assay used: immunoSEQ multiplex PCR; TCRdb lists only in-frame clones, some missing. This table holds about 140,000 clones, approximately 80% found once. The sample was PBMCs. All receptors come from a man aged 35 to 55 in good health and CMV-seronegative.

This clone was seen a single time. J is TRBJ1-4 and V is TRBV27; 7 positions match TRBD1. The CDR3 is made up of 14 amino acids. Unmatched junction bases numbered 4, after V lost 6 bases and J lost 3 bases. CDR1 and CDR2 (germline): MNHEY, SMNVEV (reference sequence). The CDR3 DNA reads TGTGCCAGCAGCCGACAGGGTCCTAATGAAAAACTGTTTTTT. Amino acid sequence: CASSRQGPNEKLFF.

This sequence joins TRBV6-1 and TRBJ2-3; 9 nucleotides line up with TRBD1. CDR1 and CDR2 from the germline V gene are MNHNS and SASEGT. V lost 4 bases and J lost 5; bases outside the gene matches: 10. The CDR3 contains 16 residues. The CDR3 coding sequence is TGTGCCAGCAGTGTAATGCCGGGACAGGGCGTAGATACGCAGTATTTT. Its translation: CASSVMPGQGVDTQYF.

In its sample, this clone was seen a few times. This chain uses TRBV7-9 with TRBJ1-1; TRBD1 aligns across 8 bases. Germline V CDR1 and CDR2: SEHNR, FQNEAQ (reference sequence). The CDR3 extends over 13 amino acids. CDR3 residues: CAPRAGGGTEAFF. For the CDR3, the DNA is TGTGCTCCCCGGGCAGGGGGCGGCACTGAAGCTTTCTTT. Based on the CDR3 plus reference TRBV7-9 and TRBJ1-1, the full variable domain is DTGVSQNPRHKITKRGQNVTFRCDPISEHNRLYWYRQTLGQGPEFLTYFQNEAQLEKSRLLSDRFSAERPKGSFSTLEIQRTEQGDSAMYLCAPRAGGGTEAFFGQGTRLTVV.

The sample holds a few counts of this clone. The chain joins TRBV7-9 to TRBJ1-2; D is perhaps TRBD1 (6 bases). The CDR3 is made up of 14 amino acids. Germline lookup yields CDR1 SEHNR and CDR2 FQNEAQ (reference sequence). The V and J ends lost 1 base and 8 bases respectively, with 14 bases between them. The DNA of the CDR3 is TGTGCCAGCAGCTTAGGCGACAGGTCTGGGGGCTACACCTTC. It translates to CASSLGDRSGGYTF. The variable domain in full, with the rest retrieved from reference TRBV7-9 and TRBJ1-2, is DTGVSQNPRHKITKRGQNVTFRCDPISEHNRLYWYRQTLGQGPEFLTYFQNEAQLEKSRLLSDRFSAERPKGSFSTLEIQRTEQGDSAMYLCASSLGDRSGGYTFGSGTRLTVV.

The rearrangement joins TRBV7-8 to TRBJ2-7, with D possibly TRBD2 on 6 matching bases. This CDR3 region has 16 residues. The germline CDR1 and CDR2 sequences are SGHVS and FQNEAQ. Trimming removed 5 bases from V and 0 bases from J, with 17 bases in between. In nucleotides, the CDR3 is TGTGCCAGCAGCCCCCAGTTGGCTAGCGACTCCTACGAGCAGTACTTC. Encoded protein: CASSPQLASDSYEQYF.

The V call is TRBV7-9, the J call TRBJ2-5; 11 bases align to TRBD2. The CDR3 totals 16 residues. Germline V lookup: CDR1 SEHNR, CDR2 FQNEAQ (reference sequence). The V and J ends lost 1 base and 2 bases, in that order; junction bases with no gene match: 3. The CDR3 spells CASSLDGTSGQETQYF. In nucleotides, the CDR3 is TGTGCCAGCAGCTTAGACGGGACTAGCGGACAAGAGACCCAGTACTTC.

The chain uses TRBV11-2 and TRBJ2-7; TRBD2 matches 10 bases. The germline V gene has CDR1 SGHAT and CDR2 FQNNGV. This CDR3 is 15 amino acids long. The J segment lost 0 bases and the V segment lost 5 bases, leaving 4 bases of the junction unmatched. CDR3 amino acids: CASSTTSGPSYEQYF. CDR3 nucleotide sequence: TGTGCCAGCAGCACGACTAGCGGGCCCTCCTACGAGCAGTACTTC.

The chain couples TRBV4-3 to TRBJ2-7; D remains ambiguous. CDR1 is LGHNA, CDR2 YSLEER, per germline. V was pared by 3 bases and J by 6 bases, with 18 bases between. The CDR3 covers 15 residues. The CDR3 DNA follows: TGCGCCAGCAGCCAGGTCATCACCCATGGCGGCGAGCAGTACTTC. This gives the protein CASSQVITHGGEQYF.

The chain combines TRBV7-2 with TRBJ1-2; a weak D match, TRBD1 (5 bases). The CDR3 sequence is 15 residues long. Germline lookup yields CDR1 SGHTA and CDR2 FQGNSA. V lost 2 bases and J lost 6, with 16 bases in between. The CDR3 DNA reads as TGTGCCAGCAGCTTATTCTCAGGAGGGACGAATGGCTACACCTTC. Its protein is CASSLFSGGTNGYTF.

The CDR3 DNA reads as TGTGCCAGCAGGACAGTCCTTTATAGCAATCAGCCCCAGCATTTT. It yields the protein CASRTVLYSNQPQHF. The V and J genes are TRBV6-1 and TRBJ1-5; D might be TRBD1 (5 bases). This CDR3 has 15 amino acids. Trimming took off 6 bases at V and 0 bases at J, with 12 bases between the two ends. CDR1 is MNHNS, CDR2 SASEGT, per germline.

Concerning this clone: Other nucleotide sequences in the sample specify the same CDR3. The chain combines TRBV5-1 with TRBJ2-7, with D possibly being TRBD1 (6 bases). Germline assignment: CDR1 SGHRS and CDR2 YFSETQ. The CDR3 loop spans 14 amino acids. The V gene lost 4 bases and the J gene lost 1 base, with 12 bases spanning the gap. This chain's CDR3 is CASSPSTGSYEQYF. The CDR3 DNA reads TGCGCCAGCAGCCCGAGCACAGGGTCCTACGAGCAGTACTTC. Combining the CDR3 with reference TRBV5-1 and TRBJ2-7 gives the whole variable domain KAGVTQTPRYLIKTRGQQVTLSCSPISGHRSVSWYQQTPGQGLQFLFEYFSETQRNKGNFPGRFSGRQFSNSRSEMNVSTLELGDSALYLCASSPSTGSYEQYFGPGTRLTVT.

V usage is TRBV20-1 and J usage is TRBJ2-3; no definite D call. This CDR3 is built from 11 residues. The V gene lost 5 bases and the J gene lost 8 bases, with 11 bases spanning the gap. Per the germline V gene, CDR1 is DFQATT and CDR2 is SNEGSKA (reference sequence). CDR3 in amino acids: CSAPTLGTQYF. The CDR3 nucleotides read TGCAGTGCTCCGACATTGGGTACGCAGTATTTT.

The rearrangement joins TRBV9 to TRBJ2-5; D is possibly TRBD2 (6 bases). Trimming stripped 0 bases from V and 2 bases from J, with 14 bases between. Germline assignment: CDR1 SGDLS and CDR2 YYNGEE. The CDR3 spans 16 residues. In DNA, the CDR3 is TGTGCCAGCAGCGTAGGGTTAATAGCGGAACAAGAGACCCAGTACTTC. Amino acids: CASSVGLIAEQETQYF. The full variable domain, rest sourced from reference TRBV9 and TRBJ2-5, is DSGVTQTPKHLITATGQRVTLRCSPRSGDLSVYWYQQSLDQGLQFLIQYYNGEERAKGNILERFSAQQFPDLHSELNLSSLELGDSALYFCASSVGLIAEQETQYFGPGTRLLVL.

This clone was seen only a few times. The chain joins TRBV7-6 to TRBJ2-1; D not resolved. The length of the CDR3 is 14 residues. Germline CDR1 reads SGHVS; CDR2 reads FNYEAQ. V was trimmed by 1 base and J by 6 bases, leaving 10 bases between them. The DNA for the CDR3 is TGTGCCAGCAGCTTAGTAGTAGCCTCCAATGAGCAGTTCTTC. It yields the protein CASSLVVASNEQFF. Combining the CDR3 with reference TRBV7-6 and TRBJ2-1 gives the whole variable domain GAGVSQSPRYKVTKRGQDVALRCDPISGHVSLYWYRQALGQGPEFLTYFNYEAQQDKSGLPNDRFSAERPEGSISTLTIQRTEQRDSAMYRCASSLVVASNEQFFGPGTRLTVL.

The chain combines TRBV29-1 with TRBJ2-7, with D possibly being TRBD2 (5 bases). Germline CDR1 reads SQVTM; CDR2 reads ANQGSEA. The CDR3 loop spans 14 amino acids. V was clipped by 5 bases and J by 0 bases, with 14 bases between them. The DNA of the CDR3 is TGCAGCGTTACAAGAGGGTTAAGCTCCTACGAGCAGTACTTC. Residues: CSVTRGLSSYEQYF.

The rearrangement links TRBV5-4 to TRBJ2-5; 9 nucleotides match TRBD2. CDR3 size: 16 residues. In germline, CDR1 is SGHNT, CDR2 YYREEE (reference sequence). V dropped 4 bases and J dropped 3; count of bases not matched to a gene: 10. The CDR3 sequence: CASSPLAGIQKETQYF. The CDR3 DNA follows: TGTGCCAGCAGCCCACTAGCGGGCATACAAAAAGAGACCCAGTACTTC.